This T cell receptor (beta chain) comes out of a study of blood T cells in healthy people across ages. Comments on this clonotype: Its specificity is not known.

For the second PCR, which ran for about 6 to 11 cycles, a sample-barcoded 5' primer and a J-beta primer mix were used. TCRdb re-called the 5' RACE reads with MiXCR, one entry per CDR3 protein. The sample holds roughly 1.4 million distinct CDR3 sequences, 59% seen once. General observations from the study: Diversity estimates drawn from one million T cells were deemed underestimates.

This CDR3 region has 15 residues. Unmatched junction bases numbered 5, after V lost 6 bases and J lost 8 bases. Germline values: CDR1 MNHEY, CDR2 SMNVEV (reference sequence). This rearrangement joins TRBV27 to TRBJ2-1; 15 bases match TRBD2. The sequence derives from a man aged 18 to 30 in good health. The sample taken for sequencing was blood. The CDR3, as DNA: TGTGCCAGCAGCCCCCGGACTAGCGGGAGGGATGAGCAGTTCTTC. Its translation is CASSPRTSGRDEQFF.